The 8 T cell receptor beta chains given below trace back to one sample, sequenced in a study of blood T cell repertoires in COVID-19. Sequencing was performed with immunoSEQ multiplex PCR; in TCRdb, only in-frame clones are kept and a portion is missing. The data show 200,000 to 250,000 clones, more than 60% seen once. Specimen: peripheral blood. The receptors stem from a woman in her thirties or forties with active or convalescent COVID-19.

This chain joins TRBV9 and TRBJ2-1; a possible D gene is TRBD2 (5 bases). Germline values: CDR1 SGDLS, CDR2 YYNGEE. This CDR3 region has 13 residues. V shed 0 bases and J shed 9 bases, with 10 bases lying between them. CDR3 sequence reads: CASSVANEGEQFF. CDR3 in DNA: TGTGCCAGCAGCGTAGCCAACGAGGGTGAGCAGTTCTTC.

J is TRBJ1-6 and V is TRBV6-1, with 8 bases that match TRBD1. The CDR3 length is 15 residues. The J segment lost 10 bases and the V segment lost 0 bases, leaving 5 bases of the junction unmatched. The V gene's germline CDR1 is MNHNS and CDR2 SASEGT. CDR3 coding DNA: TGTGCCAGCAGTGAAGCCCAGGGGGCGCGATCACCCCTCCACTTT. This encodes CASSEAQGARSPLHF.

This clone was seen more than once but under ten times. J is TRBJ2-7 and V is TRBV6-4; the D gene is possibly TRBD2 (6 bases). V was cut by 2 bases and J by 3 bases, with 14 bases left in between. Germline V CDR1 and CDR2: MRHNA, SNTAGT. The CDR3 loop spans 15 amino acids. The CDR3 DNA reads as TGTGCCAGCAGTGACCTTCGCGGGGAGCGCTACGAGCAGTACGTC. Its protein is CASSDLRGERYEQYV.

The DNA for the CDR3 is TGTGCCAGCTCACCCCCCGATGTCAGGGGGTGGCCTGGCTACACCTTC. Translating gives CASSPPDVRGWPGYTF. V is TRBV18 and J is TRBJ1-2; TRBD1 agrees at 7 bases. V shed 3 bases, J shed 7 bases, and the junction held 14 bases outside the gene matches. Germline V lookup: CDR1 KGHSH, CDR2 LQKENI. The CDR3 runs 16 residues.

The chain recombines TRBV29-1 with TRBJ1-1, with TRBD1 matching over 7 bases. V trimming: 6 bases; J trimming: 4 bases; junction bases outside the gene matches: 11. The CDR3 is made up of 14 amino acids. Germline V gene data show CDR1 as SQVTM and CDR2 as ANQGSEA. DNA for the CDR3: TGCAGCGTCTCCAAGGGGGCAGGGGCCACTGAAGCTTTCTTT. Translated, it gives CSVSKGAGATEAFF.

The genes are TRBV19 and TRBJ1-1; a weak D match, TRBD1 (5 bases). The V and J ends lost 3 bases and 0 bases respectively, with 8 bases between them. The germline V gene has CDR1 LNHDA and CDR2 SQIVND (reference sequence). This CDR3 comprises 14 residues. The CDR3 is CASSMGTVNTEAFF. CDR3 DNA: TGTGCCAGTAGTATGGGGACTGTGAACACTGAAGCTTTCTTT.

The chain employs TRBV27 and TRBJ1-2; 7 nucleotides match TRBD1. The junction had 8 bases not matched to a gene; V was cut back by 5 bases and J by 5 bases. CDR1 is MNHEY, CDR2 SMNVEV, per germline (reference sequence). This CDR3 comprises 14 residues. Written as DNA, the CDR3 is TGTGCCAGCAGTCGGACGGACAGGCGATATGGCTACACCTTC. It codes for CASSRTDRRYGYTF.

The chain recombines TRBV2 with TRBJ1-2; 9 bases are shared with TRBD1. Germline-derived CDR1 and CDR2 are SNHLY and FYNNEI. The CDR3 runs 14 residues. V gave up 7 bases and J gave up 6 bases; unmatched junction bases: 9. The CDR3, as DNA: TGTGCCAGCACCCTACAGGGGGCTCTGAATGGCTACACCTTC. Translating it yields CASTLQGALNGYTF.